This T cell receptor (beta chain) derives from a study of control samples from healthy donors and cancer patients. Measured with immunoSEQ multiplex PCR; TCRdb has only the in-frame clones, and not every one. The repertoire holds some 120,000 clones, with roughly 87% as singletons. This receptor was taken from a man aged 35 to 55 in good health. Sequences were obtained from blood.

CDR3 DNA sequence: TGTGCCACCAGTGATTCACCGCAAGCCGGGACAACCAATGAGCAGTTCTTC. Protein: CATSDSPQAGTTNEQFF. The chain recombines TRBV24-1 with TRBJ2-1; perhaps TRBD1 as D (6 bases). Germline assignment: CDR1 KGHDR and CDR2 SFDVKD. V was trimmed by 2 bases and J by 6 bases, leaving 19 bases between them. This CDR3 comprises 17 residues.